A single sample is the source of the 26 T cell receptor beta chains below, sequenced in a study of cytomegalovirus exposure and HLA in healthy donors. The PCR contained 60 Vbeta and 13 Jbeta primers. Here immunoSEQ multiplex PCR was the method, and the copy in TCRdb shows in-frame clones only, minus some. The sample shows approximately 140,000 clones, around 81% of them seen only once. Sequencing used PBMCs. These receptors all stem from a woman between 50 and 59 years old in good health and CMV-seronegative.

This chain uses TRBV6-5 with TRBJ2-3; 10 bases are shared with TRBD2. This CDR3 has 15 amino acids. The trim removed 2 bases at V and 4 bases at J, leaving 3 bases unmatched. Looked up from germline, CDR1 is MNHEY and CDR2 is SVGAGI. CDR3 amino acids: CASSYTSGIADTQYF. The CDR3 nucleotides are TGTGCCAGCAGTTACACTAGCGGGATAGCAGATACGCAGTATTTT.

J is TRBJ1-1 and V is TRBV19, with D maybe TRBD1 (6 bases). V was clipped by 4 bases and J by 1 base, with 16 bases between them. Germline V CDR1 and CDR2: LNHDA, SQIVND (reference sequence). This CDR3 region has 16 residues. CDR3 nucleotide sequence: TGTGCCAGTAGTAACTGGGGGGGCTCGTCGAACACTGAAGCTTTCTTT. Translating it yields CASSNWGGSSNTEAFF.

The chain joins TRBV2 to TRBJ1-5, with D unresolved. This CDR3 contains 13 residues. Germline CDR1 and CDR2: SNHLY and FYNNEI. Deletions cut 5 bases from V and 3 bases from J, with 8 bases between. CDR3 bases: TGTGCCAGCAGTACAACCTTCAATCAGCCCCAGCATTTT. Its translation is CASSTTFNQPQHF.

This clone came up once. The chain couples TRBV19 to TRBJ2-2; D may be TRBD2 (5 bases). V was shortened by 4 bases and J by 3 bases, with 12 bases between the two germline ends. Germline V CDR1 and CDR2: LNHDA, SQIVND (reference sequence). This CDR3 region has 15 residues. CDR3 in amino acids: CASSKNGLHTGELFF. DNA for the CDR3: TGTGCCAGTAGTAAAAACGGACTCCACACCGGGGAGCTGTTTTTT.

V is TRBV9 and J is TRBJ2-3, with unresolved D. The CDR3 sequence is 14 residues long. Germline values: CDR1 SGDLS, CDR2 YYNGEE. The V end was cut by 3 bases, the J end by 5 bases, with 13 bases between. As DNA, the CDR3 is TGTGCCAGCAGCGATAAAATAAGAGGAGATACGCAGTATTTT. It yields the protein CASSDKIRGDTQYF.

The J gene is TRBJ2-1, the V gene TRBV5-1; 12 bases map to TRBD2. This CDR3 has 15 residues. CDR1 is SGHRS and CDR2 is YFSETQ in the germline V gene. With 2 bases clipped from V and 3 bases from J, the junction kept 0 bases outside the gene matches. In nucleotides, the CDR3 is TGCGCCAGCAGCTTACTAGCGGGGGGCTACAATGAGCAGTTCTTC. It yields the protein CASSLLAGGYNEQFF.

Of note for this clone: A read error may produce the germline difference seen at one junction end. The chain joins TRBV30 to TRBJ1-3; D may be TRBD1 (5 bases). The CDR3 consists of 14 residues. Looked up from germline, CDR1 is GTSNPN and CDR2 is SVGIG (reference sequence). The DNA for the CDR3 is TGTGCCTGGAGTGTGGGGGGGTCTGAAAACACCATATATTTT. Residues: CAWSVGGSENTIYF.

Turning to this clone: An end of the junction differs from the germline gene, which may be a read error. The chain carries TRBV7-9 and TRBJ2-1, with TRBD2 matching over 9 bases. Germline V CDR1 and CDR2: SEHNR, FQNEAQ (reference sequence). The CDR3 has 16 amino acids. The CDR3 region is CSSSLPPSGLAHEQFF. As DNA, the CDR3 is TGTTCCAGCAGCTTGCCCCCTAGCGGACTAGCGCATGAGCAGTTCTTC. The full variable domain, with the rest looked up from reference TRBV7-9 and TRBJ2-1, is DTGVSQNPRHKITKRGQNVTFRCDPISEHNRLYWYRQTLGQGPEFLTYFQNEAQLEKSRLLSDRFSAERPKGSFSTLEIQRTEQGDSAMYLCSSSLPPSGLAHEQFFGPGTRLTVL.

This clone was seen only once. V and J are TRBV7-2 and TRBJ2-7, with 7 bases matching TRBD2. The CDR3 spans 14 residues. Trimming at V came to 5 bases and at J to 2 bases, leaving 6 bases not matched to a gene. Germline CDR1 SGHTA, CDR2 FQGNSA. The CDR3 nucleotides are TGTGCCAGCAGCACCTCTAGCGGACCCTACGAGCAGTACTTC. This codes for CASSTSSGPYEQYF.

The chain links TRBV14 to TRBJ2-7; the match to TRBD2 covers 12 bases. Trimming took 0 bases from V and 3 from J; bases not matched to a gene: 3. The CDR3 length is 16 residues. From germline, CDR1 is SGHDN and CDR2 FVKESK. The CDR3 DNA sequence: TGTGCCAGCAGCCAAGACACTAGCGGGAGGATCTACGAGCAGTACGTC. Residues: CASSQDTSGRIYEQYV.

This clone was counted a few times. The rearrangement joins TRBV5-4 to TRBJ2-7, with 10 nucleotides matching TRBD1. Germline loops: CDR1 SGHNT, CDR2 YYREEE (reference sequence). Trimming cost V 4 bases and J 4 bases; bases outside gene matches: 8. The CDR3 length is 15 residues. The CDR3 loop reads CASSLGDRGRYEQYF. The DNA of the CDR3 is TGTGCCAGCAGCCTGGGGGACAGGGGTAGGTACGAGCAGTACTTC.

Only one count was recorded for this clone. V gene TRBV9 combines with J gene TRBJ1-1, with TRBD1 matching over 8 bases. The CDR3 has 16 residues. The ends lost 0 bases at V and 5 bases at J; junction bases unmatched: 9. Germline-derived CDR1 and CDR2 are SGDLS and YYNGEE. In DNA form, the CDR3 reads TGTGCCAGCAGCGTAGAATGGACAGGGACACATACTGAAGCTTTCTTT. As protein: CASSVEWTGTHTEAFF.

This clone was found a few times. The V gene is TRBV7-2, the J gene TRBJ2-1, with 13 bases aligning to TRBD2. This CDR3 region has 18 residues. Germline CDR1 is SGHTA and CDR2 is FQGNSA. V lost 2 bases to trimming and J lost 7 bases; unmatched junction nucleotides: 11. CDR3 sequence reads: CASSLLRTSGRIRNEQFF. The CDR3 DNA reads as TGTGCCAGCAGCTTATTGCGGACTAGCGGGAGAATTAGGAATGAGCAGTTCTTC.

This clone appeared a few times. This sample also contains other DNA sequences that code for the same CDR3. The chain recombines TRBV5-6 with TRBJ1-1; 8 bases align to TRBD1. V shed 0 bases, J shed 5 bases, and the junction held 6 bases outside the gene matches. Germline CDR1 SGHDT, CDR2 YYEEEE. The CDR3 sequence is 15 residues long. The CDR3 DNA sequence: TGTGCCAGCAGCTTGGTCGACAGGGGAAGGACTGAAGCTTTCTTT. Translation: CASSLVDRGRTEAFF.

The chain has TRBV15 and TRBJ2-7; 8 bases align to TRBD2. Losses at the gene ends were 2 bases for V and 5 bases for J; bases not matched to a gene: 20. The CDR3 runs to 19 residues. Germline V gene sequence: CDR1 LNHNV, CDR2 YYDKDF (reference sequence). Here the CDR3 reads CATSRPPGVPSGSLDEQYF. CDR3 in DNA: TGTGCCACCAGCAGACCCCCCGGGGTCCCCAGCGGGAGTCTCGACGAGCAGTACTTC.

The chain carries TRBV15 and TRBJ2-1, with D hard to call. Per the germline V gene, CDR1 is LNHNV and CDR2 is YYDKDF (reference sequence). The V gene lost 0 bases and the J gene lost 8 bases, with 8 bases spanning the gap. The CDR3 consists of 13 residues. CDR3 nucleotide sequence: TGTGCCACCAGCAGAGATGGAAGCGATGAGCAGTTCTTC. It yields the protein CATSRDGSDEQFF.

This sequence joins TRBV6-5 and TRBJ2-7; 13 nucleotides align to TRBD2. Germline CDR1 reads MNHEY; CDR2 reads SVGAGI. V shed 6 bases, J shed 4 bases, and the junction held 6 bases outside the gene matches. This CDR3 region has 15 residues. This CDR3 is CASRRGLAGVYEQYF. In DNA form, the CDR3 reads TGTGCCAGCAGGCGCGGACTAGCGGGAGTTTACGAGCAGTACTTC.

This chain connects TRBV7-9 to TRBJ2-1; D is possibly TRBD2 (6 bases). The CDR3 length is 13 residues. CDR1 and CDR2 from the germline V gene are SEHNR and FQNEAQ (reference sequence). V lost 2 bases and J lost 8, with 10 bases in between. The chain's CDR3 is CASSLRGGDEQFF. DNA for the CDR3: TGTGCCAGCAGCTTACGGGGAGGAGATGAGCAGTTCTTC.

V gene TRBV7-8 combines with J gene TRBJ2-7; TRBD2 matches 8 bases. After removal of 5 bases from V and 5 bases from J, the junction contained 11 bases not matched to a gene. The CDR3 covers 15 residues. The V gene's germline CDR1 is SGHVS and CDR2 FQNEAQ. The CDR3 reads CASSTVTGGPHEQYF. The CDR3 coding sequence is TGTGCCAGCAGCACCGTGACGGGAGGGCCCCACGAGCAGTACTTC. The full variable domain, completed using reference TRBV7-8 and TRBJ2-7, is GAGVSQSPRYKVAKRGQDVALRCDPISGHVSLFWYQQALGQGPEFLTYFQNEAQLDKSGLPSDRFFAERPEGSVSTLKIQRTQQEDSAVYLCASSTVTGGPHEQYFGPGTRLTVT.

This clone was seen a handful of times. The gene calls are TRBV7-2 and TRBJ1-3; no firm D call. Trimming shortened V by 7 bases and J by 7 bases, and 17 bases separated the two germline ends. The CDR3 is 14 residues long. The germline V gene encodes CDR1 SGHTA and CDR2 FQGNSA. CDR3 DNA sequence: TGTGCCAGCAACTCGAACGAGGCCGGTAACACCATATATTTT. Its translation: CASNSNEAGNTIYF.

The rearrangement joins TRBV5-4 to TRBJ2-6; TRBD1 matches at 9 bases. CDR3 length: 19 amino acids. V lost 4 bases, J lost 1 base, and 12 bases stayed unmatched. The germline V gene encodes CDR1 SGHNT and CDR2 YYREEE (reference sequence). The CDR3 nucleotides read TGTGCCAGCAGCCCCCGCCCAACAGGGGGCAGATCTGGGGCCAACGTCCTGACTTTC. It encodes CASSPRPTGGRSGANVLTF.

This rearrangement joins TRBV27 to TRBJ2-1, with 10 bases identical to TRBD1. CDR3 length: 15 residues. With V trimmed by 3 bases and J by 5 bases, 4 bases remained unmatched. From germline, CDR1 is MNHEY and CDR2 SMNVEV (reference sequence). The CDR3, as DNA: TGTGCCAGCAGTTTGTGGGACAGGGGCAACAATGAGCAGTTCTTC. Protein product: CASSLWDRGNNEQFF.

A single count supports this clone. CDR3 DNA sequence: TGTGCCAGCAAGGTGGGGGCGGTCACCGGGGAGCTGTTTTTT. As protein: CASKVGAVTGELFF. The J gene is TRBJ2-2, the V gene TRBV6-1; possible D gene TRBD1, 6 bases. V lost 7 bases and J 4 bases, leaving 13 bases between the germline ends. Germline V gives CDR1 MNHNS, CDR2 SASEGT. The length of the CDR3 is 14 residues.

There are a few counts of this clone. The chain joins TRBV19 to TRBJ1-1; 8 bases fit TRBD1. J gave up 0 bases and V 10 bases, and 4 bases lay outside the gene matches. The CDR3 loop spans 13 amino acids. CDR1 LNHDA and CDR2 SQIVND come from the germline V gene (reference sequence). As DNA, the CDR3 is TGTGCCACAAAGACAGGGGTGAACACTGAAGCTTTCTTT. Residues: CATKTGVNTEAFF.

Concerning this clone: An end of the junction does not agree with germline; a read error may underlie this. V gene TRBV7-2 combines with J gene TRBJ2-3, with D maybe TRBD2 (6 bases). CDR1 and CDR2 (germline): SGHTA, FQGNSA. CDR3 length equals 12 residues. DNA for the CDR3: TGTGCCAGCAGCTTAGTTGCGACTAGTTTGGTCTTT. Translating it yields CASSLVATSLVF.

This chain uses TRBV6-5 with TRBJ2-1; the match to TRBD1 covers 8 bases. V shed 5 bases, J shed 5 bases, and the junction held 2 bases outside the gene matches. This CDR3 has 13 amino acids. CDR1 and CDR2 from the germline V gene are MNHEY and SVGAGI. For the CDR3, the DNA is TGTGCCAGCAGTGGGACAGGAGACAATGAGCAGTTCTTC. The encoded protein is CASSGTGDNEQFF.